These 32 T cell receptor beta chains originate from one sample sequenced in a study of cytomegalovirus exposure and HLA in healthy donors. PCR employed 60 Vbeta and 13 Jbeta primers. Using immunoSEQ multiplex PCR, the repertoire was profiled, and TCRdb retains in-frame clones only, with some absent. This sample has roughly 89,000 clones, with approximately 72% found just once. The sequenced material came from PBMCs. These receptors came from a man aged 25 to 40 in good health and CMV-seropositive.

The gene calls are TRBV9 and TRBJ1-3; TRBD1 aligns across 9 bases. Germline CDR1 and CDR2: SGDLS and YYNGEE. CDR3 length equals 16 residues. Losses at the gene ends were 3 bases for V and 3 bases for J; bases not matched to a gene: 7. This chain's CDR3 is CASSERTGVGGNTIYF. In nucleotides, the CDR3 is TGTGCCAGCAGCGAACGGACAGGGGTGGGTGGAAACACCATATATTTT.

This clone turned up a few times. This chain uses TRBV4-1 with TRBJ1-1; D is unresolved. The CDR3 runs to 13 residues. Per germline, CDR1 MGHRA and CDR2 YSYEKL. V dropped 2 bases and J dropped 1 base, with 5 bases sitting between them. The CDR3 loop reads CASSQLRNTEAFF. The CDR3 nucleotides are TGCGCCAGCAGCCAACTCAGGAACACTGAAGCTTTCTTT.

The CDR3 sequence: CASRLRGGADTQYF. CDR3 in DNA: TGTGCCAGCAGGTTGCGGGGGGGAGCTGATACGCAGTATTTT. This sequence joins TRBV2 and TRBJ2-3; 9 positions agree with TRBD2. The V and J ends lost 6 bases and 6 bases, in that order; junction bases with no gene match: 7. The CDR3 covers 14 residues. From germline, CDR1 is SNHLY and CDR2 FYNNEI.

This sequence joins TRBV25-1 and TRBJ2-6, with D possibly being TRBD1 (5 bases). The CDR3 is 15 residues long. V dropped 5 bases and J dropped 4 bases, with 12 bases sitting between them. Germline V gene data show CDR1 as MGHDK and CDR2 as SYGVNS. CDR3 coding DNA: TGTGCCAGCAGTAATCAGGGTCTCGGGGCCAACGTCCTGACTTTC. Encoded protein: CASSNQGLGANVLTF.

This chain joins TRBV7-9 and TRBJ2-4; D is perhaps TRBD2 (6 bases). Germline lookup yields CDR1 SEHNR and CDR2 FQNEAQ (reference sequence). CDR3 length: 14 amino acids. The V end lost 4 bases, the J end lost 5 bases, and 12 bases lay between the germline ends. CDR3: CASSSDGGENIQYF. DNA for the CDR3: TGTGCCAGCAGCTCGGACGGAGGGGAAAACATTCAGTACTTC.

This clone showed up just once. The chain employs TRBV6-1 and TRBJ2-7; TRBD2 is a possible D gene (5 bases). The V gene's germline CDR1 is MNHNS and CDR2 SASEGT. With 0 bases removed from V and 5 bases from J, the gap between germline ends came to 14 bases. CDR3 length: 15 residues. CDR3 coding DNA: TGTGCCAGCAGTGAAGCGAGGGTTCTTAGAAACGAGCAGTACTTC. Translated: CASSEARVLRNEQYF.

The V call is TRBV28, the J call TRBJ2-3; TRBD2 matches at 14 bases. The CDR3 totals 18 residues. CDR1 and CDR2 (germline): MDHEN, SYDVKM. The V gene end was trimmed by 5 bases and the J gene end by 0 bases; junction bases not matched to a gene: 7. CDR3 DNA: TGTGCCAGCAGTCCGACTAGCGGGGGGGGACTTAGCACAGATACGCAGTATTTT. Translated: CASSPTSGGGLSTDTQYF.

This chain links TRBV29-1 with TRBJ2-2; a possible D gene is TRBD2 (6 bases). This CDR3 is built from 17 residues. Germline V gene data show CDR1 as SQVTM and CDR2 as ANQGSEA. Trimming took 7 bases from V and 0 from J, leaving 21 bases between them. This chain's CDR3 is CSALTGRGPANTGELFF. The CDR3 nucleotides read TGCAGCGCCCTGACGGGGCGGGGCCCGGCGAACACCGGGGAGCTGTTTTTT.

The chain combines TRBV29-1 with TRBJ2-1, with TRBD2 identical over 11 bases. This CDR3 has 18 amino acids. Germline CDR1 SQVTM, CDR2 ANQGSEA. CDR3 sequence: CTQKGGLAVPASYNEQFF. The CDR3 coding sequence is TGCACCCAGAAGGGGGGACTAGCGGTCCCAGCCTCCTACAATGAGCAGTTCTTC.

The V and J genes are TRBV14 and TRBJ2-7, with TRBD1 identical over 8 bases. Germline V lookup: CDR1 SGHDN, CDR2 FVKESK. The ends lost 1 base at V and 2 bases at J; junction bases unmatched: 19. The CDR3 runs to 20 residues. CDR3 sequence reads: CASSQGLTFGGQGAPYEQYF. In nucleotides, the CDR3 is TGTGCCAGCAGCCAAGGGCTGACATTTGGCGGACAGGGTGCCCCCTACGAGCAGTACTTC.

The chain recombines TRBV18 with TRBJ1-4; TRBD1 matches at 10 bases. The V and J ends lost 1 base and 6 bases, in that order; junction bases with no gene match: 5. CDR3 length equals 16 residues. Per the germline V gene, CDR1 is KGHSH and CDR2 is LQKENI. CDR3 in amino acids: CASSPLPGTGDEKLFF. The CDR3 DNA reads TGTGCCAGCTCACCACTGCCCGGGACAGGGGATGAAAAACTGTTTTTT.

This chain connects TRBV9 to TRBJ2-1, with D maybe TRBD1 (6 bases). Germline-derived CDR1 and CDR2 are SGDLS and YYNGEE. The CDR3 is 13 amino acids. V dropped 4 bases and J dropped 7 bases, with 12 bases sitting between them. The CDR3 nucleotides are TGTGCCAGCAGCTCCTCAGGGGAGAATGAGCAGTTCTTC. Translated: CASSSSGENEQFF.

Only a few counts were recorded for this clone. The rearrangement uses TRBV9 and TRBJ2-6; TRBD2 is a possible D gene (6 bases). Between the trimmed V and J ends, which lost 4 bases and 4 bases, there was a span of 18 bases. This CDR3 is built from 17 residues. Germline CDR1 SGDLS, CDR2 YYNGEE. CDR3 sequence (DNA): TGTGCCAGCAGCCCCTTTAGCGGAGGTTGGGGGGCCAACGTCCTGACTTTC. Translation gives CASSPFSGGWGANVLTF. Based on the CDR3 plus reference TRBV9 and TRBJ2-6, the full variable domain is DSGVTQTPKHLITATGQRVTLRCSPRSGDLSVYWYQQSLDQGLQFLIQYYNGEERAKGNILERFSAQQFPDLHSELNLSSLELGDSALYFCASSPFSGGWGANVLTFGAGSRLTVL.

The rearrangement joins TRBV14 to TRBJ1-2; D ambiguous. V was shortened by 0 bases and J by 7 bases, with 15 bases between the two germline ends. Germline CDR1 reads SGHDN; CDR2 reads FVKESK. The CDR3 is made up of 15 amino acids. The DNA of the CDR3 is TGTGCCAGCAGCCAAGAAAGAGGGTCTTTTGCTGGCTACACCTTC. The encoded protein is CASSQERGSFAGYTF.

The CDR3 DNA reads as TGTGCTAGTGGTTTGGTGCTCGGGACTACCCATACGCAGTATTTT. Translated: CASGLVLGTTHTQYF. The chain combines TRBV12-5 with TRBJ2-3; 7 nucleotides match TRBD2. The junction had 7 bases not matched to a gene; V was cut back by 0 bases and J by 7 bases. The CDR3 sequence is 15 residues long. CDR1 and CDR2 (germline): LGHNT, FRNRAP.

The chain has TRBV6-5 and TRBJ2-5; TRBD1 aligns across 7 bases. The J call may be mistaken, given a closer DNA end match to TRBJ2-7. The CDR3 loop spans 15 amino acids. CDR1 and CDR2 (germline): MNHEY, SVGAGI. CDR3 nucleotides: TGTGCCAGCAGACCACCTCCGGGACAGTCCTACGAGCAGTACTTC. This codes for CASRPPPGQSYEQYF.

The J gene is TRBJ2-7, the V gene TRBV5-6; D not certain. Germline loops: CDR1 SGHDT, CDR2 YYEEEE. The CDR3 spans 13 residues. V lost 0 bases to trimming and J lost 0 bases, with 4 bases between them. CDR3 sequence (DNA): TGTGCCAGCAGCTTGGGGAGCTCCTACGAGCAGTACTTC. Translation: CASSLGSSYEQYF.

The sample holds a few counts of this clone. The chain recombines TRBV7-2 with TRBJ2-1, with D perhaps matching TRBD1 (6 bases). Trimming took 2 bases from V and 3 from J, leaving 11 bases between them. The CDR3 is 15 amino acids. Germline V gene data show CDR1 as SGHTA and CDR2 as FQGNSA. The CDR3 DNA sequence: TGTGCCAGCAGCTTAACTACAGGGAGCTACAATGAGCAGTTCTTC. It translates to CASSLTTGSYNEQFF.

This chain joins TRBV5-6 and TRBJ2-1, with 8 bases fitting TRBD2. With 3 bases clipped from V and 0 bases from J, the junction kept 2 bases outside the gene matches. Germline loops: CDR1 SGHDT, CDR2 YYEEEE. The CDR3 totals 15 residues. In DNA form, the CDR3 reads TGTGCCAGCAGCTCCAGCGGGGGCTCCTACAATGAGCAGTTCTTC. Protein: CASSSSGGSYNEQFF.

This clone was seen a handful of times. This sequence joins TRBV6-5 and TRBJ1-1; D remains ambiguous. There are 15 residues in the CDR3. V shed 6 bases and J shed 0 bases, with 14 bases lying between them. Germline lookup yields CDR1 MNHEY and CDR2 SVGAGI. The CDR3 loop reads CASRPPPGMNTEAFF. In DNA form, the CDR3 reads TGTGCCAGCAGGCCGCCCCCAGGTATGAACACTGAAGCTTTCTTT.

This clone was observed a few times. V and J are TRBV4-1 and TRBJ1-6; D is uncertain. V shed 4 bases and J shed 5 bases, with 9 bases lying between them. The CDR3 contains 14 residues. The germline V gene has CDR1 MGHRA and CDR2 YSYEKL. The CDR3 nucleotides are TGCGCCAGCAGCCCCGGGGTAGATAATTCACCCCTCCACTTT. This codes for CASSPGVDNSPLHF.

The chain is built from TRBV5-1 and TRBJ1-1; tentative D call: TRBD1 (5 bases). Germline V gene sequence: CDR1 SGHRS, CDR2 YFSETQ. The CDR3 runs to 15 residues. Trimming left V 8 bases short and J 4 bases short, with 21 bases between. The CDR3 DNA is TGCGCCAGTCGGCCGGGGGGTGGGGGTGCCACTGAAGCTTTCTTT. It translates to CASRPGGGGATEAFF.

The J gene is TRBJ1-3, the V gene TRBV27; D ambiguous. Germline CDR1 reads MNHEY; CDR2 reads SMNVEV (reference sequence). The CDR3 covers 15 residues. V shed 3 bases and J shed 2 bases, with 11 bases lying between them. The CDR3 DNA sequence: TGTGCCAGCAGTTTGAAGCGGTGGCCTGGAAACACCATATATTTT. This translates into CASSLKRWPGNTIYF.

The rearrangement joins TRBV7-3 to TRBJ1-2; TRBD1 might be the D (5 bases). Germline V gene data show CDR1 as SGHTA and CDR2 as FQGTGA. CDR3 length equals 13 residues. The V and J ends lost 3 bases and 9 bases respectively, with 14 bases between them. In DNA, the CDR3 is TGTGCCAGCAGCTTTGACAATCAGGGTAGCTACACCTTC. It yields the protein CASSFDNQGSYTF. The variable domain in full, with the rest retrieved from reference TRBV7-3 and TRBJ1-2, is GAGVSQTPSNKVTEKGKYVELRCDPISGHTALYWYRQSLGQGPEFLIYFQGTGAADDSGLPNDRFFAVRPEGSVSTLKIQRTERGDSAVYLCASSFDNQGSYTFGSGTRLTVV.

V is TRBV5-1 and J is TRBJ1-1; possibly TRBD1 for D (6 bases). Trimming stripped 5 bases from V and 4 bases from J, with 21 bases between. There are 16 residues in the CDR3. Germline loops: CDR1 SGHRS, CDR2 YFSETQ. DNA of the CDR3: TGCGCCAGCAGGGATCGACAGGTGGGTGGAGGCACTGAAGCTTTCTTT. Protein: CASRDRQVGGGTEAFF.

The chain has TRBV11-3 and TRBJ2-1; TRBD1 matches at 8 bases. CDR3 length equals 16 residues. Germline V gives CDR1 SGHNT, CDR2 YENEEA. The V segment lost 0 bases and the J segment 7 bases; nucleotides outside the gene matches: 8. The CDR3 reads CASSLEGQALRNEQFF. DNA of the CDR3: TGTGCCAGCAGCTTAGAGGGACAGGCCTTACGGAATGAGCAGTTCTTC.

The count of this clone is one. The J gene is TRBJ2-2, the V gene TRBV25-1; D is unresolved. Germline CDR1 is MGHDK and CDR2 is SYGVNS. This CDR3 has 14 residues. V lost 8 bases and J 4 bases, leaving 14 bases between the germline ends. CDR3 loop: CASVPGFATGELFF. CDR3 nucleotide sequence: TGTGCCAGCGTGCCAGGATTCGCCACCGGGGAGCTGTTTTTT.

The chain is built from TRBV4-3 and TRBJ1-2, with 8 bases matching TRBD1. Germline V gene data show CDR1 as LGHNA and CDR2 as YSLEER. J lost 3 bases, V lost 0 bases, and 6 bases had no gene match. The CDR3 contains 16 residues. CDR3 in amino acids: CASSQEGTGGDYGYTF. The CDR3 DNA reads as TGCGCCAGCAGCCAAGAAGGAACAGGGGGAGACTATGGCTACACCTTC.

This chain connects TRBV6-6 to TRBJ1-6; a possible D gene is TRBD1 (5 bases). Trimming left V 5 bases short and J 8 bases short, with 13 bases between. The CDR3 extends over 14 amino acids. Per the germline V gene, CDR1 is MNHNY and CDR2 is SVGAGI (reference sequence). CDR3 bases: TGTGCCAGCAGTCCAGGGCGGGAGGATTCACCCCTCCACTTT. This encodes CASSPGREDSPLHF.

CDR3 bases: TGTGCCAGCAGCCCAGAGGACAGGGACGGGGACAATGAGCAGTTCTTC. Translation gives CASSPEDRDGDNEQFF. The chain couples TRBV7-9 to TRBJ2-1; 8 bases are shared with TRBD1. Germline CDR1 reads SEHNR; CDR2 reads FQNEAQ (reference sequence). The CDR3 covers 16 residues. J was trimmed by 5 bases and V by 5 bases; bases with no gene match: 11.

Here the CDR3 DNA reads TGTGCCTGGGCTACTAGCGGGGGGGGAGATACGCAGTATTTT. It is translated as CAWATSGGGDTQYF. The chain uses TRBV30 and TRBJ2-3; 13 bases are a match to TRBD2. The germline gives CDR1 GTSNPN, CDR2 SVGIG (reference sequence). V lost 5 bases and J lost 5; bases outside the gene matches: 4. The length of the CDR3 is 14 residues.

This chain connects TRBV11-3 to TRBJ1-3, with D possibly TRBD1 on 5 matching bases. The CDR3 contains 15 residues. The V gene's germline CDR1 is SGHNT and CDR2 YENEEA. The germline V and J ends were trimmed by 6 bases and 2 bases, with 14 bases remaining between them. In nucleotides, the CDR3 is TGTGCCAGCAGACAAAGCAGGGTCCCTGGAAACACCATATATTTT. This encodes CASRQSRVPGNTIYF.